Listed here are 28 T cell receptor beta chains from one sample, sequenced in a study of technical replicates of blood from a few donors. Clones were sequenced by immunoSEQ multiplex PCR, and TCRdb holds only the in-frame ones, with some missing. Among over 65,000 clones listed, roughly 97% were seen once. What was sequenced was T cells isolated from PBMCs. Receptor source: a human donor in good health.

The J gene is TRBJ2-5, the V gene TRBV6-5; 9 nucleotides agree with TRBD2. Per germline, CDR1 MNHEY and CDR2 SVGAGI. This CDR3 region has 15 residues. The trim removed 5 bases at V and 1 base at J, leaving 5 bases unmatched. This CDR3 is CASSTTGLAQETQYF. The CDR3 bases are TGTGCCAGCAGTACAACGGGACTAGCCCAAGAGACCCAGTACTTC.

The chain has TRBV19 and TRBJ2-1; TRBD1 aligns across 7 bases. The germline V gene has CDR1 LNHDA and CDR2 SQIVND (reference sequence). The CDR3 is 13 amino acids. The trim removed 4 bases at V and 9 bases at J, leaving 6 bases unmatched. In DNA, the CDR3 is TGTGCCAGTAGTAGCCAACAGGGGACTGAGCAGTTCTTC. Protein sequence: CASSSQQGTEQFF. Variable domain in full (rest from reference TRBV19 and TRBJ2-1): DGGITQSPKYLFRKEGQNVTLSCEQNLNHDAMYWYRQDPGQGLRLIYYSQIVNDFQKGDIAEGYSVSREKKESFPLTVTSAQKNPTAFYLCASSSQQGTEQFFGPGTRLTVL.

The rearrangement links TRBV29-1 to TRBJ2-5; D perhaps matches TRBD2 (6 bases). Germline V lookup: CDR1 SQVTM, CDR2 ANQGSEA. V was pared by 0 bases and J by 2 bases, with 19 bases between. The CDR3 runs 17 residues. The CDR3 sequence: CSVEEFVGDFVQETQYF. The CDR3 DNA reads TGCAGCGTTGAAGAATTTGTAGGGGACTTCGTTCAAGAGACCCAGTACTTC.

The chain combines TRBV6-1 with TRBJ2-7, with D perhaps TRBD1 (6 bases). Germline CDR1 reads MNHNS; CDR2 reads SASEGT. The V gene lost 2 bases and the J gene lost 0 bases, with 14 bases spanning the gap. This CDR3 has 16 amino acids. The CDR3 coding sequence is TGTGCCAGCAGTGAACTCCCCGGGACAAGCTCCTACGAGCAGTACTTC. Its protein is CASSELPGTSSYEQYF.

V is TRBV5-1 and J is TRBJ1-1; D is unresolved. This CDR3 comprises 14 residues. CDR1 is SGHRS and CDR2 is YFSETQ in the germline V gene. V was shortened by 0 bases and J by 3 bases, with 9 bases between the two germline ends. The CDR3 DNA follows: TGCGCCAGCAGCTTGGGGGGTAGCGACACTGAAGCTTTCTTT. Amino acids: CASSLGGSDTEAFF.

The V gene is TRBV7-6, the J gene TRBJ2-2; D unclear. V lost 1 base and J lost 7, with 4 bases in between. CDR1 SGHVS and CDR2 FNYEAQ come from the germline V gene. This CDR3 is 12 amino acids long. The CDR3 nucleotides read TGTGCCAGCAGCTTAGGTCTCGGGGAGCTGTTTTTT. Amino acid sequence: CASSLGLGELFF. Supplemented by reference TRBV7-6 and TRBJ2-2, the full variable domain reads GAGVSQSPRYKVTKRGQDVALRCDPISGHVSLYWYRQALGQGPEFLTYFNYEAQQDKSGLPNDRFSAERPEGSISTLTIQRTEQRDSAMYRCASSLGLGELFFGEGSRLTVL.

The V and J genes are TRBV30 and TRBJ2-5; D call uncertain. This CDR3 contains 13 residues. CDR1 and CDR2 (germline): GTSNPN, SVGIG (reference sequence). V lost 1 base and J lost 6, with 12 bases in between. The DNA for the CDR3 is TGTGCCTGGAGTGAGAGTAGCTGGAAGACCCAGTACTTC. It translates to CAWSESSWKTQYF. The entire variable domain, with the rest obtained from reference TRBV30 and TRBJ2-5, is as follows: SQTIHQWPATLVQPVGSPLSLECTVEGTSNPNLYWYRQAAGRGLQLLFYSVGIGQISSEVPQNLSASRPQDRQFILSSKKLLLSDSGFYLCAWSESSWKTQYFGPGTRLLVL.

The chain links TRBV7-3 to TRBJ1-2; D is perhaps TRBD1 (5 bases). CDR1 and CDR2 (germline): SGHTA, FQGTGA. V was shortened by 2 bases and J by 7 bases, with 14 bases between the two germline ends. CDR3 length: 14 residues. CDR3 residues: CASSLHLGGGGYTF. DNA for the CDR3: TGTGCCAGCAGCTTACACCTGGGCGGGGGTGGCTACACCTTC.

The chain uses TRBV7-7 and TRBJ1-5; 11 nucleotides match TRBD1. The CDR3 has 20 residues. Germline trimming cut 0 bases from V and 0 bases from J; bases unmatched to any gene: 10. Germline V gene data show CDR1 as SSHAT and CDR2 as FNYEAQ (reference sequence). The CDR3 bases are TGTGCCAGCAGCTTAGCGCGGGACAGGGGGGGGTTTAATAGCAATCAGCCCCAGCATTTT. Its protein product is CASSLARDRGGFNSNQPQHF.

The CDR3 sequence: CASSVSAEAFF. CDR3 DNA: TGCGCCAGCAGTGTCTCGGCTGAAGCTTTCTTT. V usage is TRBV10-2 and J usage is TRBJ1-1, with D unresolved. Trimming took off 4 bases at V and 6 bases at J, with 6 bases between the two ends. In germline, CDR1 is WSHSY, CDR2 SAAADI. The CDR3 spans 11 residues.

The chain is built from TRBV7-9 and TRBJ2-1; 9 bases match TRBD1. CDR3 length equals 15 residues. J was trimmed by 5 bases and V by 6 bases; bases with no gene match: 8. The germline gives CDR1 SEHNR, CDR2 FQNEAQ (reference sequence). The CDR3 nucleotides read TGTGCCAGCAGTGAGACCGGGACAGGGCACAATGAGCAGTTCTTC. Protein sequence: CASSETGTGHNEQFF.

CDR3 sequence: CASSTLLAVYNEQFF. The CDR3 DNA follows: TGTGCCAGTAGTACATTACTAGCGGTTTACAATGAGCAGTTCTTC. This rearrangement joins TRBV19 to TRBJ2-1; 8 bases map to TRBD2. Germline loops: CDR1 LNHDA, CDR2 SQIVND (reference sequence). The CDR3 sequence is 15 residues long. The trim removed 4 bases at V and 4 bases at J, leaving 6 bases unmatched. Full variable domain (outside the CDR3, taken from reference TRBV19 and TRBJ2-1): DGGITQSPKYLFRKEGQNVTLSCEQNLNHDAMYWYRQDPGQGLRLIYYSQIVNDFQKGDIAEGYSVSREKKESFPLTVTSAQKNPTAFYLCASSTLLAVYNEQFFGPGTRLTVL.

The V call is TRBV15, the J call TRBJ1-1, with D maybe TRBD1 (6 bases). Germline CDR1 LNHNV, CDR2 YYDKDF (reference sequence). Trimming stripped 2 bases from V and 4 bases from J, with 8 bases between. The CDR3 has 13 residues. DNA for the CDR3: TGTGCCACCAGCAGACAGGGGCCCACTGAAGCTTTCTTT. Encoded protein: CATSRQGPTEAFF.

The chain links TRBV19 to TRBJ2-7; D may be TRBD2 (5 bases). CDR3 length equals 13 residues. Germline V gene sequence: CDR1 LNHDA, CDR2 SQIVND (reference sequence). The V end was cut by 4 bases, the J end by 8 bases, with 15 bases between. This CDR3 is CASSTGMTTKQYF. DNA of the CDR3: TGTGCCAGTAGTACCGGCATGACTACCAAGCAGTACTTC.

The chain joins TRBV27 to TRBJ2-1; 10 bases map to TRBD2. J was trimmed by 9 bases and V by 6 bases; bases with no gene match: 17. Per the germline V gene, CDR1 is MNHEY and CDR2 is SMNVEV (reference sequence). This CDR3 region has 17 residues. CDR3 DNA: TGTGCCAGCAGCCCTCCTAGCGGGAGTGTCAGTCTGCTTGAGCAGTTCTTC. It codes for CASSPPSGSVSLLEQFF.

The chain combines TRBV2 with TRBJ2-3; 11 bases align to TRBD2. CDR1 SNHLY and CDR2 FYNNEI come from the germline V gene. Germline trimming cut 2 bases from V and 5 bases from J; bases unmatched to any gene: 0. The CDR3 contains 14 residues. The CDR3 coding sequence is TGTGCCAGCAGTGAAACTAGCGGGGGAGATACGCAGTATTTT. Amino acid sequence: CASSETSGGDTQYF.

This chain uses TRBV29-1 with TRBJ1-2; TRBD1 might be the D (6 bases). Trimming stripped 4 bases from V and 5 bases from J, with 8 bases between. Per the germline V gene, CDR1 is SQVTM and CDR2 is ANQGSEA. The CDR3 is made up of 11 amino acids. The CDR3: CSVGQGYGYTF. CDR3 bases: TGCAGCGTTGGGCAGGGGTATGGCTACACCTTC.

CDR3 coding DNA: TGCGCCAGCAGCCAAGATCGGGGCCTGAAGCGGGAGCCTCCCTACGAGCAGTACTTC. It yields the protein CASSQDRGLKREPPYEQYF. The chain joins TRBV4-1 to TRBJ2-5, with TRBD2 matching over 8 bases. The J call may be faulty, since TRBJ2-7 better matches the DNA end. This CDR3 is 19 amino acids long. Germline V gene data show CDR1 as MGHRA and CDR2 as YSYEKL.

The chain links TRBV10-2 to TRBJ2-1; weak D call: TRBD2 (5 bases). Trimming pared 7 bases from V and 9 bases from J, leaving 19 bases between. Germline V lookup: CDR1 WSHSY, CDR2 SAAADI. The CDR3 has 14 residues. This CDR3 reads CASKSSTGLSEQFF. The DNA of the CDR3 is TGCGCCAGCAAATCTAGCACCGGTTTAAGTGAGCAGTTCTTC.

This clone was seen a few times. The chain joins TRBV11-2 to TRBJ2-4, with 12 bases fitting TRBD2. This CDR3 is built from 17 residues. Trimming removed 5 bases from V and 0 bases from J; junction bases left unmatched: 5. Germline V gene data show CDR1 as SGHAT and CDR2 as FQNNGV. The CDR3 loop reads CASSSGLAGSAKNIQYF. As DNA, the CDR3 is TGTGCCAGCAGCAGCGGACTAGCGGGATCAGCCAAAAACATTCAGTACTTC. Combining the CDR3 with reference TRBV11-2 and TRBJ2-4 gives the whole variable domain EAGVAQSPRYKIIEKRQSVAFWCNPISGHATLYWYQQILGQGPKLLIQFQNNGVVDDSQLPKDRFSAERLKGVDSTLKIQPAKLEDSAVYLCASSSGLAGSAKNIQYFGAGTRLSVL.

This chain uses TRBV6-6 with TRBJ1-4; D is uncertain. V gave up 10 bases and J gave up 8 bases, with 11 bases separating them. The CDR3 has 11 residues. CDR1 MNHNY and CDR2 SVGAGI come from the germline V gene (reference sequence). DNA for the CDR3: TGTGCCACTAAGATACGGGAAAAACTGTTTTTT. The encoded protein is CATKIREKLFF.

The genes are TRBV6-5 and TRBJ1-2; D unresolved. Germline CDR1 reads MNHEY; CDR2 reads SVGAGI. V was clipped by 7 bases and J by 4 bases, with 13 bases between them. The CDR3 runs to 13 residues. For the CDR3, the DNA is TGTGCCAGCATCTCCCGGGTTGGCTATGGCTACACCTTC. Translation gives CASISRVGYGYTF.

This chain connects TRBV5-1 to TRBJ2-1; 9 positions agree with TRBD1. V trimming: 6 bases; J trimming: 4 bases; junction bases outside the gene matches: 2. Per germline, CDR1 SGHRS and CDR2 YFSETQ. The CDR3 covers 13 residues. This CDR3 is CASTTGGYNEQFF. In nucleotides, the CDR3 is TGCGCCAGCACGACAGGGGGGTACAATGAGCAGTTCTTC.

The CDR3 nucleotides read TGCGCCAGCAGTGAAGGGAGGGGGGGAACTGAAGCTTTCTTT. This codes for CASSEGRGGTEAFF. The chain combines TRBV10-2 with TRBJ1-1; TRBD1 might be the D (6 bases). Looked up from germline, CDR1 is WSHSY and CDR2 is SAAADI. This CDR3 has 14 residues. With 3 bases removed from V and 5 bases from J, the gap between germline ends came to 13 bases.

This chain links TRBV5-1 with TRBJ2-3; D ambiguous. The CDR3 covers 12 residues. V was pared by 7 bases and J by 0 bases, with 6 bases between. Germline CDR1 reads SGHRS; CDR2 reads YFSETQ. The CDR3 DNA reads TGCGCCAGCCATTCAAGCACAGATACGCAGTATTTT. This codes for CASHSSTDTQYF.

The rearrangement joins TRBV2 to TRBJ2-5; 7 positions agree with TRBD2. This CDR3 contains 13 residues. V lost 8 bases to trimming and J lost 5 bases; unmatched junction nucleotides: 8. CDR1 is SNHLY, CDR2 FYNNEI, per germline. The CDR3 DNA is TGTGCCAGCCGTCTACGGGGAGGGGAGACCCAGTACTTC. Translation gives CASRLRGGETQYF.

This chain joins TRBV9 and TRBJ1-2, with TRBD1 matching over 9 bases. The V and J ends lost 4 bases and 5 bases, in that order; junction bases with no gene match: 3. There are 13 residues in the CDR3. Germline CDR1 and CDR2: SGDLS and YYNGEE. The CDR3 reads CASSPTGGYGYTF. CDR3 in DNA: TGTGCCAGCAGCCCGACAGGGGGATATGGCTACACCTTC.

The chain uses TRBV30 and TRBJ2-6; 9 bases agree with TRBD1. The V gene end was trimmed by 5 bases and the J gene end by 0 bases; junction bases not matched to a gene: 5. The CDR3 loop spans 16 amino acids. Per the germline V gene, CDR1 is GTSNPN and CDR2 is SVGIG (reference sequence). This CDR3 is CAWDGTGSSGANVLTF. In nucleotides, the CDR3 is TGTGCCTGGGACGGGACAGGGAGCTCTGGGGCCAACGTCCTGACTTTC. Combining the CDR3 with reference TRBV30 and TRBJ2-6 gives the whole variable domain SQTIHQWPATLVQPVGSPLSLECTVEGTSNPNLYWYRQAAGRGLQLLFYSVGIGQISSEVPQNLSASRPQDRQFILSSKKLLLSDSGFYLCAWDGTGSSGANVLTFGAGSRLTVL.